The next 28 T cell receptor beta chains were all read from a single sample in a study of CD8 T cells in Susac syndrome. RNA was extracted with the RNeasy kit, and a quantity of roughly 0.5 to 1 ug was reverse transcribed using random hexamers. In TCRdb, the immunoSEQ multiplex PCR reads were re-called with MiXCR into one record per CDR3 protein. The top ten hold about 0.22% of the sample, which has 330,000 or so distinct CDR3 sequences, roughly 85% seen once. Sequencing was carried out using CD8+ T cells from PBMCs. The source is a human donor with multiple sclerosis.

V usage is TRBV7-9 and J usage is TRBJ2-7; D ambiguous. Germline assignment: CDR1 SEHNR and CDR2 FQNEAQ (reference sequence). V was trimmed by 1 base and J by 5 bases, leaving 15 bases between them. This CDR3 contains 15 residues. CDR3 in DNA: TGTGCCAGCAGCTTAGGATCTGACCGTTCAAACGAGCAGTACTTC. Protein product: CASSLGSDRSNEQYF.

The gene calls are TRBV2 and TRBJ2-2; 16 nucleotides match TRBD2. After removal of 2 bases from V and 3 bases from J, the junction contained 6 bases not matched to a gene. Germline assignment: CDR1 SNHLY and CDR2 FYNNEI. The CDR3 is 19 amino acids. CDR3 bases: TGTGCCAGCAGTGAATCGGGACTAGCGGGAGGGCCTTACACCGGGGAGCTGTTTTTT. It encodes CASSESGLAGGPYTGELFF.

The chain has TRBV19 and TRBJ2-1; perhaps D is TRBD1 or TRBD2 (5 bases each). The germline gives CDR1 LNHDA, CDR2 SQIVND (reference sequence). This CDR3 spans 13 amino acids. V lost 6 bases and J lost 5, with 11 bases in between. CDR3 residues: CASSPGPNNEQFF. The CDR3 region has the DNA TGTGCCAGTAGCCCGGGACCGAACAATGAGCAGTTCTTC.

V and J are TRBV30 and TRBJ1-2; D gene unclear. V gave up 3 bases and J gave up 4 bases, with 9 bases separating them. The CDR3 consists of 12 residues. The V gene's germline CDR1 is GTSNPN and CDR2 SVGIG (reference sequence). In DNA form, the CDR3 reads TGTGCCTGGAGAGAGAGACTCTATGGCTACACCTTC. This codes for CAWRERLYGYTF.

The genes are TRBV4-3 and TRBJ2-7; 10 bases are a match to TRBD1. V dropped 4 bases and J dropped 5; count of bases not matched to a gene: 5. CDR3 size: 14 residues. Germline assignment: CDR1 LGHNA and CDR2 YSLEER. CDR3 amino acids: CASSPRDRGNEQYF. DNA of the CDR3: TGCGCCAGCAGCCCCCGGGACAGGGGTAACGAGCAGTACTTC.

This clonotype has more than one count but fewer than ten. The chain links TRBV6-1 to TRBJ2-7; 7 bases map to TRBD1. The length of the CDR3 is 12 residues. Germline CDR1 MNHNS, CDR2 SASEGT. V was clipped by 6 bases and J by 6 bases; unmatched bases: 5. CDR3 DNA: TGTGCCAGCAGCCCCCACAGGGGCGAGCAGTACTTC. It yields the protein CASSPHRGEQYF.

The CDR3 DNA follows: TGTGCCAGCAACCAACAGGGGAACACTGAAGCTTTCTTT. Protein sequence: CASNQQGNTEAFF. The chain combines TRBV5-4 with TRBJ1-1; perhaps TRBD1 as D (6 bases). The germline V gene has CDR1 SGHNT and CDR2 YYREEE (reference sequence). The CDR3 is 13 residues long. Trimming pared 6 bases from V and 1 base from J, leaving 10 bases between.

This rearrangement joins TRBV6-5 to TRBJ2-6, with a weak D call TRBD1 (6 bases). The V and J ends lost 0 bases and 2 bases respectively, with 14 bases between them. The CDR3 runs 18 residues. Germline V gene data show CDR1 as MNHEY and CDR2 as SVGAGI. In nucleotides, the CDR3 is TGTGCCAGCAGTTACTCGAGCCAGGGGAATCCTGGGGCCAACGTCCTGACTTTC. This encodes CASSYSSQGNPGANVLTF.

This chain joins TRBV4-3 and TRBJ1-5; D is perhaps TRBD1 (5 bases). Trimming shortened V by 4 bases and J by 3 bases, and 13 bases separated the two germline ends. Per germline, CDR1 LGHNA and CDR2 YSLEER. This CDR3 is 15 amino acids long. CDR3 sequence: CASSPRDSPNQPQHF. CDR3 coding DNA: TGCGCCAGCAGCCCAAGAGACAGCCCCAATCAGCCCCAGCATTTT.

CDR3 amino acids: CASSLTGTGHYEQYF. The CDR3 DNA reads TGTGCCAGCAGCTTGACCGGGACAGGACACTACGAGCAGTACTTC. This chain connects TRBV7-9 to TRBJ2-7; 8 bases are shared with TRBD1. Per the germline V gene, CDR1 is SEHNR and CDR2 is FQNEAQ (reference sequence). This CDR3 has 15 amino acids. The V segment lost 3 bases and the J segment 3 bases; nucleotides outside the gene matches: 7. Variable domain in full (rest from reference TRBV7-9 and TRBJ2-7): DTGVSQNPRHKITKRGQNVTFRCDPISEHNRLYWYRQTLGQGPEFLTYFQNEAQLEKSRLLSDRFSAERPKGSFSTLEIQRTEQGDSAMYLCASSLTGTGHYEQYFGPGTRLTVT.

CDR3 in amino acids: CASSWGWTSANEQFF. For the CDR3, the DNA is TGTGCCAGCAGTTGGGGATGGACTAGCGCCAATGAGCAGTTCTTC. V is TRBV27 and J is TRBJ2-1; 9 bases fit TRBD2. CDR3 length equals 15 residues. Trimming removed 4 bases from V and 6 bases from J; junction bases left unmatched: 7. Germline V gene data show CDR1 as MNHEY and CDR2 as SMNVEV (reference sequence).

This chain connects TRBV6-6 to TRBJ2-7; D unclear. The germline CDR1 and CDR2 sequences are MNHNY and SVGAGI (reference sequence). Between the trimmed V and J ends, which lost 6 bases and 1 base, there was a span of 19 bases. The CDR3 runs to 16 residues. Here the CDR3 reads CASSPPQYLFSYEQYF. The CDR3 DNA reads as TGTGCCAGCAGCCCCCCACAGTATCTGTTTTCCTACGAGCAGTACTTC.

As DNA, the CDR3 is TGTGCCAGCAGTAGTTTTACACTAGGGGATAAATACGAGCAGTACTTC. It yields the protein CASSSFTLGDKYEQYF. This chain links TRBV5-4 with TRBJ2-7; D is tentatively TRBD1 or TRBD2 (5 bases each). Germline CDR1 SGHNT, CDR2 YYREEE (reference sequence). Trimming cost V 5 bases and J 4 bases, with 22 bases left between them. The CDR3 runs 16 residues. Variable domain in full (rest from reference TRBV5-4 and TRBJ2-7): ETGVTQSPTHLIKTRGQQVTLRCSSQSGHNTVSWYQQALGQGPQFIFQYYREEENGRGNFPPRFSGLQFPNYSSELNVNALELDDSALYLCASSSFTLGDKYEQYFGPGTRLTVT.

The V and J genes are TRBV20-1 and TRBJ2-3, with TRBD2 matching over 16 bases. The CDR3 runs to 17 residues. Germline trimming cut 5 bases from V and 4 bases from J; bases unmatched to any gene: 9. In germline, CDR1 is DFQATT, CDR2 SNEGSKA (reference sequence). The CDR3 nucleotides are TGCAGTGCTGCGGCCGGGACTAGCGGGAGGGCCCCAGATACGCAGTATTTT. Translated, it gives CSAAAGTSGRAPDTQYF.

The CDR3 DNA is TGTGCCACGCGACAGGTTAGGAATCAGCCCCAGCATTTT. Its translation is CATRQVRNQPQHF. The rearrangement joins TRBV19 to TRBJ1-5, with a tentative D call TRBD1 (6 bases). The CDR3 totals 13 residues. V shed 10 bases and J shed 4 bases, with 14 bases lying between them. Germline values: CDR1 LNHDA, CDR2 SQIVND (reference sequence).

The chain recombines TRBV7-9 with TRBJ2-1; D gene ambiguous. CDR1 is SEHNR, CDR2 FQNEAQ, per germline (reference sequence). This CDR3 has 16 amino acids. V was shortened by 2 bases and J by 1 base, with 12 bases between the two germline ends. CDR3 sequence: CASSLSWSESYNEQFF. CDR3 DNA: TGTGCCAGCAGCTTAAGTTGGTCGGAATCCTACAATGAGCAGTTCTTC.

J is TRBJ2-1 and V is TRBV5-6, with D maybe TRBD2 (5 bases). CDR1 is SGHDT, CDR2 YYEEEE, per germline. The germline V and J ends were trimmed by 0 bases and 6 bases, with 7 bases remaining between them. The CDR3 consists of 13 residues. CDR3 coding DNA: TGTGCCAGCAGCTTGGTCGGGGTCAATGAGCAGTTCTTC. Its protein product is CASSLVGVNEQFF. The full variable domain, with the rest looked up from reference TRBV5-6 and TRBJ2-1, is DAGVTQSPTHLIKTRGQQVTLRCSPKSGHDTVSWYQQALGQGPQFIFQYYEEEERQRGNFPDRFSGHQFPNYSSELNVNALLLGDSALYLCASSLVGVNEQFFGPGTRLTVL.

This clonotype appeared a few times. The chain uses TRBV15 and TRBJ2-3; 7 positions match TRBD2. This CDR3 comprises 14 residues. The J segment lost 3 bases and the V segment lost 0 bases, leaving 0 bases of the junction unmatched. Germline V gene data show CDR1 as LNHNV and CDR2 as YYDKDF (reference sequence). As DNA, the CDR3 is TGTGCCACCAGCAGAGAGCGGGAGACAGATACGCAGTATTTT. This sequence encodes CATSRERETDTQYF.

This clonotype appeared a single time. The chain is built from TRBV5-6 and TRBJ2-1, with 9 bases fitting TRBD2. Germline lookup yields CDR1 SGHDT and CDR2 YYEEEE. Trimming at V came to 4 bases and at J to 10 bases, leaving 6 bases not matched to a gene. The CDR3 is made up of 13 amino acids. The CDR3 loop reads CASSNRGRGEQFF. CDR3 nucleotide sequence: TGTGCCAGCAGCAACCGCGGGAGGGGAGAGCAGTTCTTC. Drawing the rest from reference TRBV5-6 and TRBJ2-1, the complete variable domain is DAGVTQSPTHLIKTRGQQVTLRCSPKSGHDTVSWYQQALGQGPQFIFQYYEEEERQRGNFPDRFSGHQFPNYSSELNVNALLLGDSALYLCASSNRGRGEQFFGPGTRLTVL.

This chain uses TRBV10-2 with TRBJ2-5; D not resolved. CDR3 length equals 13 residues. Trimming shortened V by 8 bases and J by 2 bases, and 12 bases separated the two germline ends. The germline CDR1 and CDR2 sequences are WSHSY and SAAADI. CDR3 coding DNA: TGCGCCAGCCGTAACGGCGCGCAAGAGACCCAGTACTTC. Its translation: CASRNGAQETQYF.

The rearrangement uses TRBV28 and TRBJ2-6; D unresolved. The CDR3 length is 14 residues. Germline V gene data show CDR1 as MDHEN and CDR2 as SYDVKM. The ends were cut back, 6 bases at V and 4 bases at J, with 10 bases in the middle. The chain's CDR3 is CASRPETGANVLTF. The CDR3 DNA sequence: TGTGCCAGCAGGCCAGAAACCGGGGCCAACGTCCTGACTTTC.

This sequence joins TRBV6-5 and TRBJ1-2; D may be TRBD1 (5 bases). The CDR3 contains 15 residues. Per the germline V gene, CDR1 is MNHEY and CDR2 is SVGAGI. Trimming shortened V by 4 bases and J by 4 bases, and 16 bases separated the two germline ends. The CDR3 is CASSLNGGIGYGYTF. The DNA for the CDR3 is TGTGCCAGCAGTTTAAACGGGGGGATTGGCTATGGCTACACCTTC.

The chain is built from TRBV25-1 and TRBJ2-3; 9 bases align to TRBD2. Germline V CDR1 and CDR2: MGHDK, SYGVNS. The CDR3 extends over 15 amino acids. V trimming: 3 bases; J trimming: 6 bases; junction bases outside the gene matches: 7. The CDR3 sequence is CASSDLGLAGDTQYF. DNA of the CDR3: TGTGCCAGCAGTGACCTGGGACTAGCTGGCGATACGCAGTATTTT. Variable domain in full (rest from reference TRBV25-1 and TRBJ2-3): EADIYQTPRYLVIGTGKKITLECSQTMGHDKMYWYQQDPGMELHLIHYSYGVNSTEKGDLSSESTVSRIRTEHFPLTLESARPSHTSQYLCASSDLGLAGDTQYFGPGTRLTVL.

The chain links TRBV9 to TRBJ2-1; D remains ambiguous. Germline V CDR1 and CDR2: SGDLS, YYNGEE. The CDR3 totals 15 residues. Trimming removed 4 bases at V and 1 base at J, with 12 bases between. The CDR3 nucleotides read TGTGCCAGCAGCCCCCAAGAGGTGTCCTACAATGAGCAGTTCTTC. Protein: CASSPQEVSYNEQFF.

The J gene is TRBJ1-1, the V gene TRBV11-2, with D possibly matching TRBD1 (6 bases). The V and J ends lost 1 base and 5 bases respectively, with 23 bases between them. The CDR3 runs 18 residues. Germline V lookup: CDR1 SGHAT, CDR2 FQNNGV. The CDR3 spells CASSLVFYVGARGTEAFF. The DNA for the CDR3 is TGTGCCAGCAGCTTAGTGTTTTATGTCGGGGCCAGGGGAACTGAAGCTTTCTTT.

The V gene is TRBV30, the J gene TRBJ2-7; D is unclear. From germline, CDR1 is GTSNPN and CDR2 SVGIG (reference sequence). This CDR3 is 12 amino acids long. The germline V and J ends were trimmed by 0 bases and 4 bases, with 7 bases remaining between them. The CDR3 nucleotides are TGTGCCTGGAGTGTACAAGGGTACGAGCAGTACTTC. This translates into CAWSVQGYEQYF.

This chain uses TRBV7-9 with TRBJ2-1, with TRBD1 matching 9 bases. Germline CDR1 and CDR2: SEHNR and FQNEAQ (reference sequence). This CDR3 has 17 amino acids. V was clipped by 4 bases and J by 5 bases; unmatched bases: 12. The CDR3 reads CASSSPMFGTGNNEQFF. The CDR3 coding sequence is TGTGCCAGCAGCTCGCCTATGTTCGGGACAGGGAACAATGAGCAGTTCTTC.

This chain joins TRBV27 and TRBJ2-1; TRBD2 matches at 7 bases. V dropped 2 bases and J dropped 8; count of bases not matched to a gene: 6. The CDR3 runs 14 residues. Germline V gene lookup returns CDR1 MNHEY and CDR2 SMNVEV (reference sequence). The CDR3 is CASSLGGSRDEQFF. DNA of the CDR3: TGTGCCAGCAGTTTAGGCGGGAGTAGAGATGAGCAGTTCTTC.